This T cell receptor (beta chain) originates from a study of blood T cell repertoires in COVID-19. Here immunoSEQ multiplex PCR was the method, and the copy in TCRdb shows in-frame clones only, minus some. The sample lists about 100,000 clones, roughly nine tenths seen once, with 2.1% in the top ten. Germline values: CDR1 LNHDA, CDR2 SQIVND (reference sequence). This CDR3 contains 15 residues. V lost 8 bases and J lost 6; bases outside the gene matches: 7. The rearrangement joins TRBV19 to TRBJ2-1, with 13 bases fitting TRBD2. Input material: peripheral blood. The clonotype comes from a man in his fifties or sixties with active COVID-19. CDR3 nucleotide sequence: TGTGCCAGTGCGACTAGCGGGGGGAGGGGCAATGAGCAGTTCTTC. It translates to CASATSGGRGNEQFF.